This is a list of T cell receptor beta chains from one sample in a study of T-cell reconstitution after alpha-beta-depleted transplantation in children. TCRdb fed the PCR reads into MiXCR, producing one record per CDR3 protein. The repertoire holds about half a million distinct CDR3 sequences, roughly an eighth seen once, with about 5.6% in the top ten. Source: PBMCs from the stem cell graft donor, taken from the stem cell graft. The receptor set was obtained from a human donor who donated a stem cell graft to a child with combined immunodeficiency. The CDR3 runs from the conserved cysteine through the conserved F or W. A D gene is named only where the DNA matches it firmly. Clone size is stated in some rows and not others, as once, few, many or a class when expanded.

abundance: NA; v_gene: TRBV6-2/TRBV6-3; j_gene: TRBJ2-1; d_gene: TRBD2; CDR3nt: TGTGCCAGCAGTGGGACTACCCCGGGGGAGGAGCAGTTCTTC; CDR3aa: CASSGTTPGEEQFF
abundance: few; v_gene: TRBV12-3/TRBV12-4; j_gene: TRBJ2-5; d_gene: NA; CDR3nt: TGTGCCAGCAGTTTAGATCAGGAAACCACGGAGACCCAGTACTTC; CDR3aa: CASSLDQETTETQYF
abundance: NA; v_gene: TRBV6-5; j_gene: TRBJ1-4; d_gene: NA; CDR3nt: TGTGCCAGCAGTTCTATGGGGGCAACTAATGAAAAACTGTTTTTT; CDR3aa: CASSSMGATNEKLFF
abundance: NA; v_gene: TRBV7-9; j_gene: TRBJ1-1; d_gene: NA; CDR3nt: TGTGCCAGCAGCTTTACTTATGGGGCAGCGGCCACTGAAGCTTTCTTT; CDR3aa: CASSFTYGAAATEAFF
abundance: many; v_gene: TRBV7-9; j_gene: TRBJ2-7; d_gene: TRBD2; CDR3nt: TGTGCCAGCAGCCCCGCGACGGGACTAGCGGGGCCCTACGAGCAGTACTTC; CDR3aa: CASSPATGLAGPYEQYF
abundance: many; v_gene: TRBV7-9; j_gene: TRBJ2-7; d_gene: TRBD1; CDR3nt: TGTGCCAGCAGCTTGACAGGGTTCACCGAGCAGTACTTC; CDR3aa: CASSLTGFTEQYF
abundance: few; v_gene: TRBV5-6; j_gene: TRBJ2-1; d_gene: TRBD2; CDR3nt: TGTGCCAGCAGCTTTAGTGCAGCGGGGTTCAATGAGCAGTTCTTC; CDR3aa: CASSFSAAGFNEQFF
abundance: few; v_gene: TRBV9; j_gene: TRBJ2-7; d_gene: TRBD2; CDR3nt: TGTGCCAGCAGCGTAGGTGGACTAGCGGGCTACGAGCAGTACTTC; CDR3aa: CASSVGGLAGYEQYF
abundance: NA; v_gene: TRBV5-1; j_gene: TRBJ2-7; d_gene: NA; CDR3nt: TGCGCCAGCAGCTTCCGTCCGGACGAGCAGTACTTC; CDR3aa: CASSFRPDEQYF
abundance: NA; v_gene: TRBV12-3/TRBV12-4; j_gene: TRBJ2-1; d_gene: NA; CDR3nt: TGTGCCAGCAGTTTGAGCGACCGACCCTACAATGAGCAGTTCTTC; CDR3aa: CASSLSDRPYNEQFF
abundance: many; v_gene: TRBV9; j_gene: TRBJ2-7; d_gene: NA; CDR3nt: TGTGCCAGCAGCGCGTATCCGGGTAGATACGAGCAGTACTTC; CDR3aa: CASSAYPGRYEQYF
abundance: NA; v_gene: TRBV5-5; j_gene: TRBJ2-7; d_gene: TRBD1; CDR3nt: TGTGCCAGCAGCTTGGGGTCCGGGACAGGGGCATACGAGCAGTACTTC; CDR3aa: CASSLGSGTGAYEQYF
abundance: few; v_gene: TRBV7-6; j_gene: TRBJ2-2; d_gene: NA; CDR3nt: TGTGCCAGCAGAGGAGGGATCACCACCGGGGAGCTGTTTTTT; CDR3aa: CASRGGITTGELFF
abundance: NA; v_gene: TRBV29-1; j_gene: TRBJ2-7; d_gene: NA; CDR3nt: TGCAGCGTTGAAAACGTCAGAACCTACGAGCAGTACTTC; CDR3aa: CSVENVRTYEQYF
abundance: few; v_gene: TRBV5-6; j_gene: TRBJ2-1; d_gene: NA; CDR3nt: TGTGCCAGCAGCATTCGGGCCGAATTGTTCTTC; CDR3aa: CASSIRAELFF
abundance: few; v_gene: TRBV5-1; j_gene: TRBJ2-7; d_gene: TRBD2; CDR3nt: TGCGCCAGCAGCTTGGCCGGAGGACTAGCGGGAATACTGTACTTC; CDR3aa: CASSLAGGLAGILYF
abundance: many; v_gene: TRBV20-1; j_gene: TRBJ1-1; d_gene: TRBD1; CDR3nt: TGCAGTGCTACAATCGGGACAGGGGTGGGGAACACTGAAGCTTTCTTT; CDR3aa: CSATIGTGVGNTEAFF
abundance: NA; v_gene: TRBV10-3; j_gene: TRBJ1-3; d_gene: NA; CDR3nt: TGTGCCGTCGCCCCGTCGCGGATCTCTGGAAACACCATATATTTT; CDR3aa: CAVAPSRISGNTIYF
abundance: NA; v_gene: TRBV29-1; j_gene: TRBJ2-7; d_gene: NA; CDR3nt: TGCAGCGCCCGGACCAGCTTAGGCGAGCAGTACTTC; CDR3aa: CSARTSLGEQYF
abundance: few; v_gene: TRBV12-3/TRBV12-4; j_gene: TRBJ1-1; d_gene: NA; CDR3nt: TGTGCCAGCAGTTTTTTCCTCATGAACACTGAAGCTTTCTTT; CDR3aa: CASSFFLMNTEAFF
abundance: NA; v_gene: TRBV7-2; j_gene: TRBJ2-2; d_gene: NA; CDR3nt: TGTGCCAGCAGCTTAGTAGGAACCGGGACATTCCCCGGGGAGCTGTTTTTT; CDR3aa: CASSLVGTGTFPGELFF
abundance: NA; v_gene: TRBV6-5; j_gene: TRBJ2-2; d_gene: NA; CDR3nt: TGTGCCAGCAGTTACTTGGCAGGGGTGACGGTCGGGGAGCTGTTTTTT; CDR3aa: CASSYLAGVTVGELFF
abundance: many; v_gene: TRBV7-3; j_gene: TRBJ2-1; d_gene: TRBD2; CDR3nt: TGTGCCAGCAGCTTAACAGGCCTAGCGGGAAGCAATGAGCAGTTCTTC; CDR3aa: CASSLTGLAGSNEQFF
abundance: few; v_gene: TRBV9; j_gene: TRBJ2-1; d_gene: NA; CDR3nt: TGTGCCAGCAGCACTTTGGGGGGGGCCCCCTACAATGAGCAGTTCTTC; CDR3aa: CASSTLGGAPYNEQFF
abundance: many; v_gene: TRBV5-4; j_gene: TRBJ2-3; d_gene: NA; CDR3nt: TGTGCGTTGGGGACTAGCACAGATACGCAGTATTTT; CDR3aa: CALGTSTDTQYF
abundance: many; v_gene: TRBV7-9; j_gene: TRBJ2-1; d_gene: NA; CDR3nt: TGTGCCAGCAGCTTGTCCTTTCTTGACAATGAGCAGTTCTTC; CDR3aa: CASSLSFLDNEQFF
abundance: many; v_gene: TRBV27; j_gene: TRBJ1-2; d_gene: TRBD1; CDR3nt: TGTGCCAGCAGTTTCCCAGGGGGTGGCTACACCTTC; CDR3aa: CASSFPGGGYTF
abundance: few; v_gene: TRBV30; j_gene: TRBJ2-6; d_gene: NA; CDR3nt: TGTGCCTGGAACGAGGGAGACACTGGGGCCAACGTCCTGACTTTC; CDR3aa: CAWNEGDTGANVLTF
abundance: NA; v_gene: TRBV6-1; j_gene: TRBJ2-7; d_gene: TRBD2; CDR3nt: TGTGCCAGCCGGGGGGAAGGGACCTACGAGCAGTACTTC; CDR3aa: CASRGEGTYEQYF
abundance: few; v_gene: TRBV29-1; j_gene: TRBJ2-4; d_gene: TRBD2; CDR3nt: TGCAGCGTAGGGGGACTAGCGCCAAACATTCAGTACTTC; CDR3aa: CSVGGLAPNIQYF
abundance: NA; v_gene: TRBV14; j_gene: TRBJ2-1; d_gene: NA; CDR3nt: TGTGCCAGCAGCCCCATCCCCGGGACACCGGGCAGCGGAAGCTCCTACAATGAGCAGTTCTTC; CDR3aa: CASSPIPGTPGSGSSYNEQFF
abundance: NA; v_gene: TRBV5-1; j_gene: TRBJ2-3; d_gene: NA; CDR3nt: TGCGCCAGCAGCTTGGAGGGTCGTTCGGGGACAGATACGCAGTATTTT; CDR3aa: CASSLEGRSGTDTQYF
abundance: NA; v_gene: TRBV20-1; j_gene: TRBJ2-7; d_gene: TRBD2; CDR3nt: TGCAGTGCCCGTCCGGTATGGGGACTAGCGCTTTCCTACGAGCAGTACTTC; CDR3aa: CSARPVWGLALSYEQYF
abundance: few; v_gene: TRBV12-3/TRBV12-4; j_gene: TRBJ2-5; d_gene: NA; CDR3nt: TGTACCAGCAGTTTCGTCCTGGGACTGCTACGGGTATACCAAGAGACCCAGTACTTC; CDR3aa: CTSSFVLGLLRVYQETQYF
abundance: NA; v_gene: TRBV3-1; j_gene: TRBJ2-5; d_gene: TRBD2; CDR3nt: TGTGCCAGCAGCCAAGAAACACTAGCGGGAGGACAGCCGAAAGAGACCCAGTACTTC; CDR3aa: CASSQETLAGGQPKETQYF
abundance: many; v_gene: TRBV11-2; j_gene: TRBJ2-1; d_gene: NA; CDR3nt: TGTGCCAGCAGCTTGATCAAGCGCAATGAGCAGTTCTTC; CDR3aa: CASSLIKRNEQFF
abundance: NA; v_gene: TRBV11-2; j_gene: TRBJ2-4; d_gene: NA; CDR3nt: TGTGCCAGCAGCGTGGGGCAGGGAACGAACATTCAGTACTTC; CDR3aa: CASSVGQGTNIQYF
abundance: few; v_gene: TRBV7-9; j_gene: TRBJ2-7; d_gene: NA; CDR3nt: TGTGCCAGCAGCCCGGACAGTGAGGAGTACTTC; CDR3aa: CASSPDSEEYF
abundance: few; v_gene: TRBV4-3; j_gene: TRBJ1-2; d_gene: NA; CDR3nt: TGCGCCAGCAGCCAAGGAGGGGGGGACTATGGCTACACCTTC; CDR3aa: CASSQGGGDYGYTF
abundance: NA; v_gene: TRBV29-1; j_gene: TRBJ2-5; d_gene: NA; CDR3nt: TGCAGCGTTGCTGGCAGCCAGCAAGAGACCCAGTACTTC; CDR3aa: CSVAGSQQETQYF
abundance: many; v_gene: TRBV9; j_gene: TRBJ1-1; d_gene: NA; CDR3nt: TGTGCCAGCACCGCGGGGGGGAACACTGAAGCTTTCTTT; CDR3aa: CASTAGGNTEAFF
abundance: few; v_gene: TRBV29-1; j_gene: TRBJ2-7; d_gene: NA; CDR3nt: TGCAGCGTTGAAGAGAGGGGCAACTACGAGCAGTACTTC; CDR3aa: CSVEERGNYEQYF
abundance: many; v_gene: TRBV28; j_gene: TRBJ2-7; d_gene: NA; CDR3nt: TGTGCCAGCAGTTTATACAGGAACGAGCAGTACTTC; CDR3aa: CASSLYRNEQYF
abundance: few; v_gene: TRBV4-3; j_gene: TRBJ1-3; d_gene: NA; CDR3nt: TGCGCCAGCAGCCGAGGACATATGGGCAGGGGCTCTGGAAACACCATATATTTT; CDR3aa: CASSRGHMGRGSGNTIYF
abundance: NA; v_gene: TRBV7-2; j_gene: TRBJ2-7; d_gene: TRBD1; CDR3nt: TGTGCCAGCAGCTTAGCAGGGACAGACTACGAGCAGTACTTC; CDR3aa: CASSLAGTDYEQYF
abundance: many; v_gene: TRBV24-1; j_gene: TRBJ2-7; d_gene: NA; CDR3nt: TGTGCCACCAGTGATTCTTCGGTCCCCTACGAGCAGTACTTC; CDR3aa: CATSDSSVPYEQYF
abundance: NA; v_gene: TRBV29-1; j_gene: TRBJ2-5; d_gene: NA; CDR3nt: TGCAGCGTTGGGGGCCGGGTTCGGGAGACCCAGTACTTC; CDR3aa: CSVGGRVRETQYF
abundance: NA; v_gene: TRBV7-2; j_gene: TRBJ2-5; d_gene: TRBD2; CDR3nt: TGTGCCAGCAGTTACGGGAGGGCGGGGCCAGAGACCCAGTACTTC; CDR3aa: CASSYGRAGPETQYF
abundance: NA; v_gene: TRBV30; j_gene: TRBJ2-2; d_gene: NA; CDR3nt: TGTGCCTGGAGTCTGGGGGCGAACACCGGGGAGCTGTTTTTT; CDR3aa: CAWSLGANTGELFF
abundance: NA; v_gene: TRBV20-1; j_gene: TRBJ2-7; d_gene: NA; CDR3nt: TGCAGTGCTGCCATCTCCAGGATGGCCTACGAGCAGTACTTC; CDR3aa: CSAAISRMAYEQYF
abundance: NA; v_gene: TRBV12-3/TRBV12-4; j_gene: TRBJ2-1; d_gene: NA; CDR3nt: TGTGCCAGCAGTTTAGGTGACACGCCTCCCATCTACAATGAGCAGTTCTTC; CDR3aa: CASSLGDTPPIYNEQFF